The clone carrying this TCR beta chain was detected only once. Produced via immunoSEQ multiplex PCR; TCRdb's table is partial and in-frame only. The sample records around 62,000 clones, roughly 76% being singletons. This CDR3 region has 18 residues. CDR1 is SEHNR and CDR2 is FQNEAQ in the germline V gene (reference sequence). V trimming: 1 base; J trimming: 0 bases; junction bases outside the gene matches: 6. The record originates from a study of memory CD4+ T cells and cytomegalovirus serostatus. The sort gate was single viable CD3+CD4+CD8-CD45RO+ cells for memory CD4+ T cells. The clonotype comes from an adult in good health and CMV-seropositive. The gene calls are TRBV7-9 and TRBJ1-6; TRBD1 matches at 7 bases. The sequenced sample consisted of memory CD4+ T cells from blood. CDR3 nucleotide sequence: TGTGCCAGCAGCTTAGGGACAGGCGACAGCTCCTATAATTCACCCCTCCACTTT. Protein sequence: CASSLGTGDSSYNSPLHF.